These 21 T cell receptor beta chains came from one sample sequenced in a study of blood T cell repertoires in COVID-19. Using immunoSEQ multiplex PCR, the repertoire was profiled, and TCRdb retains in-frame clones only, with some absent. The table shows 350,000 to 450,000 clones, with around 88% occurring only once. The material sequenced was peripheral blood. The receptors derive from an older woman with COVID-19, enrolled during active disease.

This chain joins TRBV2 and TRBJ1-5; TRBD1 matches at 7 bases. Germline CDR1 and CDR2: SNHLY and FYNNEI. After removal of 6 bases from V and 0 bases from J, the junction contained 5 bases not matched to a gene. This CDR3 is 15 amino acids long. The CDR3 DNA reads TGTGCCAGCAGGACAGGGACCCTTAGCAATCAGCCCCAGCATTTT. Residues: CASRTGTLSNQPQHF.

The chain combines TRBV25-1 with TRBJ1-4; 8 nucleotides align to TRBD1. The CDR3 runs 12 residues. V lost 6 bases, J lost 11 bases, and 5 bases stayed unmatched. Germline V gene lookup returns CDR1 MGHDK and CDR2 SYGVNS. CDR3 in amino acids: CASRSDRDKLFF. The CDR3 bases are TGTGCCAGCAGGTCGGACAGGGACAAACTGTTTTTT. The full variable domain, rest sourced from reference TRBV25-1 and TRBJ1-4, is EADIYQTPRYLVIGTGKKITLECSQTMGHDKMYWYQQDPGMELHLIHYSYGVNSTEKGDLSSESTVSRIRTEHFPLTLESARPSHTSQYLCASRSDRDKLFFGSGTQLSVL.

The chain carries TRBV11-2 and TRBJ2-7, with D maybe TRBD2 (6 bases). Trimming took off 5 bases at V and 3 bases at J, with 20 bases between the two ends. The CDR3 loop spans 16 amino acids. CDR1 SGHAT and CDR2 FQNNGV come from the germline V gene. The CDR3, as DNA: TGTGCCAGCAGCCCCCTGGGGGGACCGGATTACTACGAGCAGTACTTC. The encoded protein is CASSPLGGPDYYEQYF.

This clone was detected only once. V usage is TRBV20-1 and J usage is TRBJ2-7, with TRBD2 matching 12 bases. Trimming at V came to 3 bases and at J to 7 bases, leaving 16 bases not matched to a gene. Germline V gives CDR1 DFQATT, CDR2 SNEGSKA (reference sequence). This CDR3 region has 17 residues. The CDR3 DNA reads TGCAGTGCTAGTCCCACCCGGAGACTAGCGGGGGCCGGGGAGCAGTACTTC. This encodes CSASPTRRLAGAGEQYF.

The chain uses TRBV25-1 and TRBJ1-2; TRBD1 might be the D (6 bases). The CDR3 contains 15 residues. V gave up 1 base and J gave up 0 bases, with 9 bases separating them. Germline V gene data show CDR1 as MGHDK and CDR2 as SYGVNS. CDR3 region: CASSEWGGANYGYTF. The CDR3 nucleotides are TGTGCCAGCAGTGAATGGGGGGGCGCTAACTATGGCTACACCTTC.

A note on this clone: Other DNA sequences in this specimen translate into the identical CDR3. This chain links TRBV12-3 or TRBV12-4 with TRBJ1-2, with 8 bases fitting TRBD1. V gave up 6 bases and J gave up 3 bases; unmatched junction bases: 3. The CDR3 is made up of 13 amino acids. The CDR3 region has the DNA TGTGCCAGCAGCCCGACAGGGGACTATGGCTACACCTTC. Its translation: CASSPTGDYGYTF.

The DNA of the CDR3 is TGCGCCAGCAGCTCCAACTCTGCCCAGGGGGCAGAGACCCAGTACTTC. Protein product: CASSSNSAQGAETQYF. The chain carries TRBV5-1 and TRBJ2-5; the match to TRBD1 covers 8 bases. The CDR3 runs 16 residues. Germline V gene lookup returns CDR1 SGHRS and CDR2 YFSETQ. Trimming cost V 3 bases and J 4 bases; bases outside gene matches: 11.

The genes are TRBV11-2 and TRBJ2-7; TRBD1 might be the D (6 bases). Trimming shortened V by 5 bases and J by 2 bases, and 10 bases separated the two germline ends. This CDR3 contains 13 residues. Per germline, CDR1 SGHAT and CDR2 FQNNGV. CDR3 nucleotides: TGTGCCAGCAGCCTAAGACAGGCCTACGAGCAGTACTTC. Its protein is CASSLRQAYEQYF.

The chain has TRBV5-1 and TRBJ2-2, with 7 positions matching TRBD1. CDR3 length: 14 amino acids. The ends lost 0 bases at V and 5 bases at J; junction bases unmatched: 1. The germline CDR1 and CDR2 sequences are SGHRS and YFSETQ. Written as DNA, the CDR3 is TGCGCCAGCAGCTTGGAGGACAGGACCGGGGAGCTGTTTTTT. It codes for CASSLEDRTGELFF. Combining the CDR3 with reference TRBV5-1 and TRBJ2-2 gives the whole variable domain KAGVTQTPRYLIKTRGQQVTLSCSPISGHRSVSWYQQTPGQGLQFLFEYFSETQRNKGNFPGRFSGRQFSNSRSEMNVSTLELGDSALYLCASSLEDRTGELFFGEGSRLTVL.

The chain employs TRBV30 and TRBJ1-4; D not resolved. Germline V gives CDR1 GTSNPN, CDR2 SVGIG (reference sequence). The CDR3 is made up of 16 amino acids. Trimming took 0 bases from V and 3 from J, leaving 14 bases between them. The CDR3 DNA is TGTGCCTGGAGTGTAGCCCGGGTGCGGGCTAATGAAAAACTGTTTTTT. Translated: CAWSVARVRANEKLFF.

CDR3 in DNA: TGTGCCAGCAGTGCAGGCACCTTTACAGATACGCAGTATTTT. Its protein is CASSAGTFTDTQYF. This chain links TRBV9 with TRBJ2-3; D not certain. The germline V gene encodes CDR1 SGDLS and CDR2 YYNGEE. With 5 bases removed from V and 3 bases from J, the gap between germline ends came to 13 bases. The CDR3 is 14 residues long.

The chain couples TRBV2 to TRBJ2-1; 10 bases fit TRBD2. V lost 3 bases, J lost 3 bases, and 11 bases stayed unmatched. The CDR3 contains 18 residues. From germline, CDR1 is SNHLY and CDR2 FYNNEI. This CDR3 is CASSEYSGGAELYNEQFF. The CDR3 nucleotides are TGTGCCAGCAGTGAGTACAGCGGGGGGGCGGAACTCTACAATGAGCAGTTCTTC.

This clone was seen only once. The rearrangement links TRBV29-1 to TRBJ2-5, with a tentative D call TRBD2 (6 bases). Looked up from germline, CDR1 is SQVTM and CDR2 is ANQGSEA. The CDR3 runs 15 residues. V lost 3 bases and J lost 2, with 16 bases in between. Here the CDR3 DNA reads TGCAGCGTTGAGTATGCCGCGGGGACTCAAGAGACCCAGTACTTC. The encoded protein is CSVEYAAGTQETQYF.

The chain combines TRBV15 with TRBJ2-1; 16 nucleotides align to TRBD2. The CDR3 covers 17 residues. Germline CDR1 LNHNV, CDR2 YYDKDF (reference sequence). Germline trimming cut 3 bases from V and 6 bases from J; bases unmatched to any gene: 5. The CDR3: CATSRGLAGGPGNEQFF. The CDR3 nucleotides read TGTGCCACCAGCAGGGGACTAGCGGGGGGGCCGGGCAATGAGCAGTTCTTC.

Points on this clone: A read error may produce the germline difference seen at one junction end. V gene TRBV6-2 or TRBV6-3 combines with J gene TRBJ2-3; 10 bases are a match to TRBD2. The CDR3 totals 16 residues. Germline CDR1 and CDR2: MNHEY and SVGEGT. This CDR3 reads CASSYRAGGTTDTQYF. CDR3 in DNA: TGTGCCAGCAGTTACCGAGCGGGGGGGACCACAGATACGCAATATTTT.

This chain links TRBV12-5 with TRBJ1-1; D is ambiguous. This CDR3 is 17 amino acids long. The V gene's germline CDR1 is LGHNT and CDR2 FRNRAP. V lost 2 bases, J lost 2 bases, and 18 bases lay in between. CDR3 region: CASGLPPRREFNTEAFF. In DNA form, the CDR3 reads TGTGCTAGTGGTTTGCCACCAAGGAGAGAATTTAACACTGAAGCTTTCTTT.

The chain is built from TRBV7-6 and TRBJ2-1, with 12 bases fitting TRBD2. With V trimmed by 5 bases and J by 1 base, 12 bases remained unmatched. Germline CDR1 reads SGHVS; CDR2 reads FNYEAQ. This CDR3 region has 19 residues. The CDR3 here is CASSRGTSGPYQSYNEQFF. The CDR3 DNA sequence: TGTGCCAGCAGCCGAGGGACTAGCGGGCCCTACCAGTCCTACAATGAGCAGTTCTTC.

The chain uses TRBV19 and TRBJ2-4; D unclear. Germline lookup yields CDR1 LNHDA and CDR2 SQIVND (reference sequence). With 3 bases removed from V and 7 bases from J, the gap between germline ends came to 7 bases. The CDR3 has 12 residues. CDR3 residues: CASSMAGNIQYF. The CDR3 DNA is TGTGCCAGTAGTATGGCCGGGAACATTCAGTACTTC.

The chain has TRBV7-2 and TRBJ1-2, with 8 bases lining up with TRBD1. The V gene's germline CDR1 is SGHTA and CDR2 FQGNSA. CDR3 length: 16 residues. V dropped 1 base and J dropped 0; count of bases not matched to a gene: 4. CDR3 sequence reads: CASSLGPGGANYGYTF. The CDR3 DNA reads TGTGCCAGCAGCTTAGGGCCAGGGGGCGCTAACTATGGCTACACCTTC.

This chain connects TRBV5-4 to TRBJ2-3, with 10 positions matching TRBD1. V lost 4 bases and J lost 3; bases outside the gene matches: 5. CDR1 and CDR2 (germline): SGHNT, YYREEE (reference sequence). The CDR3 has 15 residues. CDR3 sequence (DNA): TGTGCCAGCAGCCCCGACAGGGGGCAAACAGATACGCAGTATTTT. It translates to CASSPDRGQTDTQYF.

This clone occurred a few times. The gene calls are TRBV5-1 and TRBJ2-2, with 11 positions matching TRBD2. The CDR3 consists of 16 residues. The germline gives CDR1 SGHRS, CDR2 YFSETQ. V lost 1 base and J lost 3; bases outside the gene matches: 2. CDR3 protein: CASSLLLAGDTGELFF. Written as DNA, the CDR3 is TGCGCCAGCAGCTTGCTACTAGCGGGGGACACCGGGGAGCTGTTTTTT.